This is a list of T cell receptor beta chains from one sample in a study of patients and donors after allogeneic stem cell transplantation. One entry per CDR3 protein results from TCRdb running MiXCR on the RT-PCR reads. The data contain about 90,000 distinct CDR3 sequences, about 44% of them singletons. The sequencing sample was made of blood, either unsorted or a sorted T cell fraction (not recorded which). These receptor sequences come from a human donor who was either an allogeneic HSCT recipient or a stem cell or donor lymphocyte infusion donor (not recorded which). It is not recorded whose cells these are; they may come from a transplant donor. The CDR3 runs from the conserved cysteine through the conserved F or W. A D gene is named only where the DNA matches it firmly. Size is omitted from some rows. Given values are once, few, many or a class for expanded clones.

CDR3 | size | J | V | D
CASSYGGVGNEKLFF | . | TRBJ1-4 | TRBV6-5 | .
CSARGPLAVYTGELFF | few | TRBJ2-2 | TRBV20-1 | TRBD2
CSVRQGSNQPQHF | . | TRBJ1-5 | TRBV29-1 | TRBD1
CASSFARYEQYF | . | TRBJ2-7 | TRBV12-3/TRBV12-4 | .
CASSQGRQFSNQPQHF | . | TRBJ1-5 | TRBV3-1 | .
CASSQDLRGGDGYTF | once | TRBJ1-2 | TRBV4-3 | .
CASTFTTGPHSPLHF | . | TRBJ1-6 | TRBV7-2 | .
CASSLEGLAVGYTF | . | TRBJ1-2 | TRBV5-1 | .
CASSDRTIGNEKLFF | . | TRBJ1-4 | TRBV25-1 | .
CSARGPRSRLGAEAFF | few | TRBJ1-1 | TRBV20-1 | .
CSAIIPSSYNEQFF | . | TRBJ2-1 | TRBV20-1 | .
CASSQDPAQGRWTEAFF | . | TRBJ1-1 | TRBV4-3 | .
CASSYLRKWAGTEAFF | . | TRBJ1-1 | TRBV6-2/TRBV6-3 | .
CASSRTYEKLFF | . | TRBJ1-4 | TRBV12-3/TRBV12-4 | .
CASSSQWEGGPQYF | . | TRBJ2-3 | TRBV5-1 | TRBD2
CASGLPHTEAFF | . | TRBJ1-1 | TRBV12-5 | .
CAVPGQSTDTQYF | . | TRBJ2-3 | TRBV10-3 | TRBD1
CASSLTTSGELFF | . | TRBJ2-2 | TRBV12-3/TRBV12-4 | .
CSVEERGAGAGNTIYF | . | TRBJ1-3 | TRBV29-1 | .
CASSWTGINQPQHF | few | TRBJ1-5 | TRBV6-2/TRBV6-3 | TRBD1
CASRTGFGNYGYTF | . | TRBJ1-2 | TRBV6-1 | TRBD1
CASSLVVQETQYF | . | TRBJ2-5 | TRBV12-3/TRBV12-4 | .
CASRSQGAWATKLFF | . | TRBJ1-4 | TRBV12-3/TRBV12-4 | TRBD1
CSVANNYGYTF | . | TRBJ1-2 | TRBV29-1 | .
CASSLSTGRTNEKLFF | few | TRBJ1-4 | TRBV5-5 | TRBD1
CASSPRGQGFTEAFF | few | TRBJ1-1 | TRBV4-2 | TRBD1
CSVLSTHTYYGYTF | . | TRBJ1-2 | TRBV29-1 | .
CSALGSGTEAFF | few | TRBJ1-1 | TRBV29-1 | .
CASSLSGQGRTQYF | . | TRBJ2-5 | TRBV4-1 | TRBD1
CASSPYSLGTEAFF | . | TRBJ1-1 | TRBV12-3/TRBV12-4 | .
CAIGGVGTEAFF | few | TRBJ1-1 | TRBV10-3 | .
CASSDQGRNYGYTF | . | TRBJ1-2 | TRBV3-1 | .
CASSKNTGTRRPFF | . | TRBJ2-2 | TRBV11-2 | TRBD2
CASSFRGGSNQPQHF | . | TRBJ1-5 | TRBV12-3/TRBV12-4 | .
CASSLGPPQPQHF | . | TRBJ1-5 | TRBV12-3/TRBV12-4 | .
CASSLSTGEDTEAFF | . | TRBJ1-1 | TRBV7-3 | .
CASSCTYSSYNSPLHF | few | TRBJ1-6 | TRBV27 | .
CASTFGQGERRTEAFF | . | TRBJ1-1 | TRBV12-3/TRBV12-4 | TRBD1
CASSEIPSNQPQHF | few | TRBJ1-5 | TRBV6-1 | .
CASSLGVADQETQYF | . | TRBJ2-5 | TRBV5-1 | .
CASSTPGRADGYTF | few | TRBJ1-2 | TRBV6-5 | .
CASSPQRTGNQPQHF | few | TRBJ1-5 | TRBV28 | TRBD1
CASRSPLGGQNLNQPQHF | many | TRBJ1-5 | TRBV12-3/TRBV12-4 | .
CASSLDTFSGNTIYF | . | TRBJ1-3 | TRBV7-2 | .
CASSRTQQGMDYGYTF | few | TRBJ1-2 | TRBV12-3/TRBV12-4 | .
CASSLSGTGTGNTIYF | . | TRBJ1-3 | TRBV27 | .
CSVVIYRGLNMNTEAFF | few | TRBJ1-1 | TRBV29-1 | .
CASSSQDTEAFF | . | TRBJ1-1 | TRBV12-3/TRBV12-4 | .
CASSLGYRDTQYF | once | TRBJ2-3 | TRBV7-2 | .
CASSVGEDRAYGYTF | . | TRBJ1-2 | TRBV9 | .
CASSQDGTAAFF | . | TRBJ1-1 | TRBV14 | TRBD1